These T cell receptor beta chains were read from a single sample in a study of blood T cell repertoires in COVID-19. Profiling relied on immunoSEQ multiplex PCR, and the TCRdb table lists in-frame clones only, not all of them. The sample holds 150,000 or so clones; 84% are singletons and the top ten take roughly 19%. Sequenced material: peripheral blood. The receptors were sampled from a woman of 80 years or more with acute or convalescent COVID-19. CDR3s include the opening cysteine and the closing phenylalanine or tryptophan. Fields, in order: D gene, clone size, V gene, J gene, CDR3 protein, CDR3 DNA. D genes are given only for firm matches. Clone size is stated in some rows and not others, as once, few, many or a class when expanded.

NA	NA	TRBV7-8	TRBJ1-4	CASSLPRFRGRSEKLFF	TGTGCCAGCAGCTTACCCCGTTTTCGGGGTCGGAGTGAAAAACTGTTTTTT
NA	NA	TRBV7-3	TRBJ2-5	CASSPTVGAEETQYF	TGTGCCAGCAGCCCCACCGTGGGGGCCGAGGAGACCCAGTACTTC
NA	NA	TRBV6-1	TRBJ1-2	CASSGTTLGGYDQGYTF	TGTGCCAGCAGTGGAACCACCCTGGGAGGTTACGACCAGGGCTACACCTTC
NA	NA	TRBV30	TRBJ1-5	CAWSVGSNQPQHF	TGTGCCTGGAGTGTCGGGAGCAATCAGCCCCAGCATTTT
NA	NA	TRBV7-2	TRBJ1-1	CASSLGVSAGTEAFF	TGTGCCAGCAGCTTAGGGGTATCAGCCGGGACTGAAGCTTTCTTT
TRBD1	NA	TRBV5-1	TRBJ1-2	CASSLEGGLDGYTF	TGCGCCAGCAGCTTGGAAGGGGGCCTCGATGGCTACACCTTC
TRBD1	few	TRBV6-5	TRBJ1-1	CASRRDRGLNTEAFF	TGTGCCAGCCGCCGGGACAGGGGGCTGAACACTGAAGCTTTCTTT
NA	NA	TRBV28	TRBJ2-3	CASSPTSRHTQYF	TGTGCCAGCAGTCCTACTAGCCGCCATACGCAGTATTTT
NA	NA	TRBV24-1	TRBJ1-2	CATSRTANYGYTF	TGTGCCACCAGTCGGACAGCTAACTATGGCTACACCTTC
TRBD1	few	TRBV13	TRBJ1-2	CASSLTGGSYGYTF	TGTGCCAGCAGCTTGACAGGGGGGTCCTATGGCTACACCTTC
TRBD1	few	TRBV19	TRBJ1-3	CASSIKTGDGNTIYF	TGTGCCAGTAGTATAAAGACAGGGGACGGAAACACCATATATTTT
NA	NA	TRBV7-2	TRBJ2-2	CASSLGTRSGELFF	TGTGCCAGCAGCTTAGGAACTAGGTCCGGGGAGCTGTTTTTT
NA	NA	TRBV6-6	TRBJ1-5	CASSYSDRKKGQPQHF	TGTGCCAGCAGTTACTCCGACAGGAAAAAGGGTCAGCCCCAGCATTTT
NA	NA	TRBV7-2	TRBJ2-5	CASSPGGYRGETQYF	TGTGCCAGCAGCCCCGGGGGATACAGGGGAGAGACCCAGTACTTC
NA	NA	TRBV6-5	TRBJ2-7	CASSYFGQGSGEQYF	TGCGCCAGCAGTTATTTCGGGCAGGGATCAGGAGAGCAGTACTTC
TRBD1	NA	TRBV27	TRBJ2-1	CASSRSTGPSSYNEQFF	TGTGCCAGCAGCCGCTCGACAGGGCCGTCCTCCTACAATGAGCAGTTCTTC
NA	NA	TRBV11-1	TRBJ2-2	CASRRLGSGELFF	TGTGCCAGCAGGCGGCTAGGCAGCGGGGAGCTGTTTTTT
NA	NA	TRBV6-5	TRBJ2-3	CASSYSWLASDTQYF	TGTGCCAGCAGTTACTCGTGGCTAGCTTCAGATACGCAGTATTTT
TRBD2	NA	TRBV7-2	TRBJ2-1	CASSLTSGGANEQFF	TGTGCCAGCAGCTTAACTAGCGGGGGGGCCAATGAGCAGTTCTTC
TRBD2	once	TRBV11-1	TRBJ2-7	CASRRGTSGGYEQYF	TGTGCCAGCAGACGAGGGACTAGCGGGGGGTACGAGCAGTACTTC
NA	NA	TRBV7-6	TRBJ1-3	CASSLGGQPGNTIYF	TGTGCCAGCAGCTTAGGCGGACAGCCTGGAAACACCATATATTTT
TRBD1	NA	TRBV11-2	TRBJ1-6	CASNYRTGAYNSPLHF	TGTGCCAGCAACTATCGGACAGGGGCCTATAATTCACCCCTCCACTTT
TRBD1	NA	TRBV27	TRBJ2-7	CASSFGTGHYEQYF	TGTGCCAGCAGCTTCGGGACAGGCCACTACGAGCAGTACTTC
NA	NA	TRBV11-2	TRBJ1-1	CASSATSGSTEAFF	TGTGCCAGCAGCGCCACCTCCGGGAGCACTGAAGCTTTCTTT
NA	NA	TRBV18	TRBJ1-5	CASSPLPGGNQPQHF	TGTGCCAGCTCACCGCTTCCAGGAGGGAATCAGCCCCAGCATTTT
TRBD2	once	TRBV19	TRBJ2-1	CASSIPEYPPGLAGGFHEQFF	TGTGCCAGTAGTATACCCGAATATCCCCCGGGACTAGCGGGGGGGTTCCATGAGCAGTTCTTC